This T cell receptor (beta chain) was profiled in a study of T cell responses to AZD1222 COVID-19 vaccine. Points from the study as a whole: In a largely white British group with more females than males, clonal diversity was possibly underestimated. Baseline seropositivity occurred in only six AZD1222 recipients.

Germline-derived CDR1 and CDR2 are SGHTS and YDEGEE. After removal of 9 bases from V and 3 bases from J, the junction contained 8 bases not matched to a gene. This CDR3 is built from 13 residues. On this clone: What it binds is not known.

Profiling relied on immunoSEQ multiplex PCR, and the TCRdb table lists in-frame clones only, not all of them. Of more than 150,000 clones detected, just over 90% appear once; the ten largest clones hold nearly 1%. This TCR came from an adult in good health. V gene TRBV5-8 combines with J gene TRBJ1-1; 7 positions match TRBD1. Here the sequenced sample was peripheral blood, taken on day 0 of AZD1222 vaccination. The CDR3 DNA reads TGTGCCACCACCGACAGGGAGTACACTGAAGCTTTCTTT. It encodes CATTDREYTEAFF.